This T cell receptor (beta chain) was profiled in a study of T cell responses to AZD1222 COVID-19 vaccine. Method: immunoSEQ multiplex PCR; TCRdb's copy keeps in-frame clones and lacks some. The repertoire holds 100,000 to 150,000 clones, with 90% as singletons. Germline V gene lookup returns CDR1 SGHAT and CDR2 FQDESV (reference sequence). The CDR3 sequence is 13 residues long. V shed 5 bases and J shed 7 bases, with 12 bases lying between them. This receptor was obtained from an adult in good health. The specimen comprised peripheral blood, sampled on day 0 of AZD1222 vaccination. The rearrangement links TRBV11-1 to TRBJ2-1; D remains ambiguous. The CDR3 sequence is CASSPSGGNEQFF. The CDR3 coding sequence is TGTGCCAGCAGCCCCTCAGGTGGAAATGAGCAGTTCTTC.